A single sample gave rise to the 13 T cell receptor beta chains below, sequenced in a study of cytomegalovirus exposure and HLA in healthy donors. Repertoires were generated with immunoSEQ multiplex PCR, while TCRdb's copy carries only in-frame clones and drops some. This sample has about 240,000 clones; around 87% occur once, and the top ten carry roughly 1.2%. Sequenced: PBMCs. Every receptor here comes from a young woman in good health and CMV-seropositive.

This clone was seen only once. The chain carries TRBV29-1 and TRBJ2-5; 8 nucleotides align to TRBD2. This CDR3 is 13 amino acids long. Germline values: CDR1 SQVTM, CDR2 ANQGSEA. Losses at the gene ends were 7 bases for V and 1 base for J; bases not matched to a gene: 5. CDR3 sequence reads: CSGGAGVQETQYF. CDR3 nucleotides: TGCAGCGGGGGAGCGGGAGTCCAAGAGACCCAGTACTTC. Variable domain in full (rest from reference TRBV29-1 and TRBJ2-5): SAVISQKPSRDICQRGTSLTIQCQVDSQVTMMFWYRQQPGQSLTLIATANQGSEATYESGFVIDKFPISRPNLTFSTLTVSNMSPEDSSIYLCSGGAGVQETQYFGPGTRLLVL.

This chain uses TRBV27 with TRBJ2-6; TRBD2 might be the D (5 bases). Trimming cost V 3 bases and J 6 bases, with 9 bases left between them. Germline lookup yields CDR1 MNHEY and CDR2 SMNVEV (reference sequence). The CDR3 runs to 14 residues. The CDR3 region has the DNA TGTGCCAGCAGTTTCGCCGGGGAGGCCAACGTCCTGACTTTC. Protein product: CASSFAGEANVLTF.

The chain links TRBV6-1 to TRBJ1-2; D not resolved. The length of the CDR3 is 14 residues. Trimming left V 6 bases short and J 9 bases short, with 20 bases between. Germline lookup yields CDR1 MNHNS and CDR2 SASEGT. The CDR3 region is CASSSWEAPGRYTF. CDR3 nucleotides: TGTGCCAGCAGCTCCTGGGAGGCACCTGGGCGCTACACCTTC.

This clone was detected once. The rearrangement joins TRBV2 to TRBJ2-1; 9 bases agree with TRBD2. Germline assignment: CDR1 SNHLY and CDR2 FYNNEI. Germline trimming cut 2 bases from V and 3 bases from J; bases unmatched to any gene: 2. The CDR3 sequence is 15 residues long. The CDR3 region is CASSELAGIYNEQFF. CDR3 coding DNA: TGTGCCAGCAGTGAACTAGCGGGAATCTACAATGAGCAGTTCTTC.

The chain employs TRBV6-1 and TRBJ1-2, with D tentatively TRBD1 (6 bases). The germline gives CDR1 MNHNS, CDR2 SASEGT. This CDR3 contains 15 residues. V lost 2 bases to trimming and J lost 4 bases, with 14 bases between them. CDR3 DNA sequence: TGTGCCAGCAGTGAAACAGGGCGGGTTGGCTATGGCTACACCTTC. It specifies CASSETGRVGYGYTF.

J is TRBJ2-1 and V is TRBV5-6, with TRBD2 identical over 9 bases. The germline V gene encodes CDR1 SGHDT and CDR2 YYEEEE. Losses at the gene ends were 4 bases for V and 6 bases for J; bases not matched to a gene: 5. The CDR3 contains 14 residues. The CDR3 region has the DNA TGTGCCAGCAGCGAGGGACTAGCTGTCAATGAGCAGTTCTTC. Protein: CASSEGLAVNEQFF.

The J gene is TRBJ2-7, the V gene TRBV5-4, with 9 bases identical to TRBD2. CDR1 is SGHNT, CDR2 YYREEE, per germline (reference sequence). CDR3 length equals 13 residues. With 6 bases clipped from V and 6 bases from J, the junction kept 7 bases outside the gene matches. CDR3 loop: CASTAGGISEQYF. The CDR3, as DNA: TGTGCCAGCACCGCGGGAGGGATTAGCGAGCAGTACTTC.

The V call is TRBV2, the J call TRBJ2-5, with a tentative D call TRBD2 (7 bases). The CDR3 is 14 amino acids. The germline V gene encodes CDR1 SNHLY and CDR2 FYNNEI. V dropped 3 bases and J dropped 3 bases, with 11 bases sitting between them. CDR3 DNA sequence: TGTGCCAGCAGTGACAGGGGAGGGGAAGAGACCCAGTACTTC. This gives the protein CASSDRGGEETQYF.

The genes are TRBV30 and TRBJ2-3; D remains unclear. CDR1 is GTSNPN and CDR2 is SVGIG in the germline V gene (reference sequence). The V gene lost 0 bases and the J gene lost 2 bases, with 18 bases spanning the gap. This CDR3 is 17 amino acids long. The CDR3 DNA reads TGTGCCTGGAGTGTTTTCGCAAGGCGGAAGACCACAGATACGCAGTATTTT. This sequence encodes CAWSVFARRKTTDTQYF. The entire variable domain, with the rest obtained from reference TRBV30 and TRBJ2-3, is as follows: SQTIHQWPATLVQPVGSPLSLECTVEGTSNPNLYWYRQAAGRGLQLLFYSVGIGQISSEVPQNLSASRPQDRQFILSSKKLLLSDSGFYLCAWSVFARRKTTDTQYFGPGTRLTVL.

The J gene is TRBJ1-3, the V gene TRBV4-2, with D uncertain. This CDR3 has 13 amino acids. The V and J ends lost 2 bases and 8 bases respectively, with 10 bases between them. CDR1 is LGHNA and CDR2 is YNFKEQ in the germline V gene. CDR3 coding DNA: TGTGCCAGCAGCCAATCTAACGTCGACACCATATATTTT. This translates into CASSQSNVDTIYF.

This clone has just one count. This rearrangement joins TRBV10-3 to TRBJ2-7; D perhaps matches TRBD2 (6 bases). Trimming took 2 bases from V and 0 from J, leaving 8 bases between them. The CDR3 runs to 14 residues. Per the germline V gene, CDR1 is ENHRY and CDR2 is SYGVKD. CDR3 in amino acids: CAISEGGSSYEQYF. CDR3 coding DNA: TGTGCCATCAGTGAGGGAGGGAGCTCCTACGAGCAGTACTTC.

The chain uses TRBV27 and TRBJ2-3; 9 nucleotides line up with TRBD1. The V segment lost 3 bases and the J segment 6 bases; nucleotides outside the gene matches: 7. The CDR3 runs to 15 residues. Per the germline V gene, CDR1 is MNHEY and CDR2 is SMNVEV (reference sequence). CDR3 DNA sequence: TGTGCCAGCAGTTTTGGGACAGGGATGTTGGATACGCAGTATTTT. Amino acids: CASSFGTGMLDTQYF.

In this sample, this clone turned up a few times. The V and J genes are TRBV7-9 and TRBJ2-2; 9 bases map to TRBD1. CDR3 length equals 16 residues. CDR1 and CDR2 from the germline V gene are SEHNR and FQNEAQ (reference sequence). V shed 3 bases, J shed 2 bases, and the junction held 4 bases outside the gene matches. The CDR3 loop is CASSFTGGGNTGELFF. CDR3 coding DNA: TGTGCCAGCAGCTTCACAGGGGGCGGTAACACCGGGGAGCTGTTTTTT.